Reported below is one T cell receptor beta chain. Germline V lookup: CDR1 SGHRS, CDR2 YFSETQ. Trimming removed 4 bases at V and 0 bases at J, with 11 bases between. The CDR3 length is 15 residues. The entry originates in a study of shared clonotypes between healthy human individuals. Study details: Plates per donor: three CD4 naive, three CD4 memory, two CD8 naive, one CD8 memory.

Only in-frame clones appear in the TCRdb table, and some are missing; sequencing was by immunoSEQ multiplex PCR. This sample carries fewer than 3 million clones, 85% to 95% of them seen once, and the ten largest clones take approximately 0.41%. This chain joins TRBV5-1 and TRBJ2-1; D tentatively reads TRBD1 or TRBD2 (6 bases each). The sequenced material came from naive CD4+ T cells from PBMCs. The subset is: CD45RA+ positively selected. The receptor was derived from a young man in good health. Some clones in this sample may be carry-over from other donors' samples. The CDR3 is CASSPQGGSYNEQFF. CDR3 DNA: TGCGCCAGCAGCCCACAGGGAGGCTCCTACAATGAGCAGTTCTTC.